This T cell receptor beta chain was retrieved from a study of CD8 T cells in ankylosing spondylitis. CDR3 size: 14 residues. The V and J ends lost 3 bases and 1 base respectively, with 7 bases between them. TCRdb passed the 5' RACE reads through MiXCR, listing each CDR3 protein once. This sample has 180,000 or so distinct CDR3 sequences; approximately 10% occur once, and the top ten carry 25% to 35%. General study results and limits: There were earlier reports of some motif variants in reactive arthritis synovial fluid and blood.

This clonotype was counted many times. The target antigen is unknown. The gene calls are TRBV12-3 or TRBV12-4 and TRBJ1-5; D might be TRBD1 (5 bases). Material for sequencing was blood, either unsorted or a sorted T cell fraction (not recorded which). The receptor was derived from a male donor with ankylosing spondylitis or in good health (not recorded which). As DNA, the CDR3 is TGTGCCAGCAGTTTCCGGGACAGCAATCAGCCCCAGCATTTT. This translates into CASSFRDSNQPQHF.